This record looks at one T cell receptor beta chain sequence and its context. The method was immunoSEQ multiplex PCR; TCRdb's version includes in-frame clones alone and lacks a portion of them. Among some 67,000 clones listed, 83% were seen once. This specimen comes from a study of T cell responses to AZD1222 COVID-19 vaccine. CDR3 size: 14 residues. The germline V and J ends were trimmed by 2 bases and 4 bases, with 8 bases remaining between them. The germline V gene encodes CDR1 SGHDN and CDR2 FVKESK. The specimen comprised peripheral blood, sampled 28 days after the second AZD1222 dose. The rearrangement links TRBV14 to TRBJ2-2; perhaps TRBD1 as D (5 bases). The sequence derives from an adult who received the AZD1222 COVID-19 vaccine. CDR3 nucleotide sequence: TGTGCCAGCAGCCAACAGGGTTTCACCGGGGAGCTGTTTTTT. Amino acids: CASSQQGFTGELFF.